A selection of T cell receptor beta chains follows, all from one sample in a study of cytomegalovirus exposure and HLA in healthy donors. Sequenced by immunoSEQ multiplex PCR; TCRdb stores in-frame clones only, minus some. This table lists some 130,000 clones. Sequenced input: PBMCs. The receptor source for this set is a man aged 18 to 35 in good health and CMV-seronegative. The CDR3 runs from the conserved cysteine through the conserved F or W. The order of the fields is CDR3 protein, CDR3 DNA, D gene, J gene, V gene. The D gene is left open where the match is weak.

cdr3_aa: CASSGDYNQPQHF
cdr3_nt: TGTGCCAGCAGTGGAGACTACAATCAGCCCCAGCATTTT
d_call: .
j_call: TRBJ1-5
v_call: TRBV6-1

cdr3_aa: CASSLGRVSGNSPLHF
cdr3_nt: TGTGCCAGCAGCTTAGGGCGGGTCTCGGGTAATTCACCCCTCCACTTT
d_call: .
j_call: TRBJ1-6
v_call: TRBV7-9

cdr3_aa: CASSRRDRPTQGYTF
cdr3_nt: TGTGCCAGCAGTCGGAGGGACAGGCCCACTCAGGGCTACACCTTC
d_call: TRBD1
j_call: TRBJ1-2
v_call: TRBV28

cdr3_aa: CASRPLTAGVETQYF
cdr3_nt: TGTGCCAGCAGACCCCTCACAGCGGGGGTAGAGACCCAGTACTTC
d_call: TRBD2
j_call: TRBJ2-5
v_call: TRBV2

cdr3_aa: CASSIGNWGTGKVTYEQYF
cdr3_nt: TGTGCCAGTAGTATAGGGAATTGGGGTACAGGGAAAGTTACCTACGAGCAGTACTTC
d_call: .
j_call: TRBJ2-7
v_call: TRBV19

cdr3_aa: CASGDSLTGGYTF
cdr3_nt: TGTGCCAGCGGGGACAGCCTAACGGGGGGCTACACCTTC
d_call: TRBD1
j_call: TRBJ1-2
v_call: TRBV28

cdr3_aa: CASKPRDRLHQPQHF
cdr3_nt: TGTGCCAGCAAACCCCGGGACAGGCTTCATCAGCCCCAGCATTTT
d_call: TRBD1
j_call: TRBJ1-5
v_call: TRBV27

cdr3_aa: CASSPLGGTDTQYF
cdr3_nt: TGTGCCAGCAGCCCCCTGGGGGGGACAGATACGCAGTATTTT
d_call: TRBD2
j_call: TRBJ2-3
v_call: TRBV4-2

cdr3_aa: CASSSSGTGGAGQPQHF
cdr3_nt: TGTGCCAGCAGTTCCTCCGGGACAGGGGGCGCAGGTCAGCCCCAGCATTTT
d_call: TRBD1
j_call: TRBJ1-5
v_call: TRBV7-9

cdr3_aa: CASSLARERFQLYF
cdr3_nt: TGTGCCAGCAGCTTGGCGCGGGAGCGCTTTCAGTTGTATTTT
d_call: TRBD2
j_call: TRBJ2-3
v_call: TRBV5-4

cdr3_aa: CASSKTGVNTGELFF
cdr3_nt: TGTGCCAGTAGTAAGACAGGGGTCAACACCGGGGAGCTGTTTTTT
d_call: TRBD1
j_call: TRBJ2-2
v_call: TRBV19

cdr3_aa: CASSLTRAGKEGENTEAFF
cdr3_nt: TGTGCCAGCTCACTTACGAGGGCGGGAAAGGAGGGTGAGAACACTGAAGCTTTCTTT
d_call: .
j_call: TRBJ1-1
v_call: TRBV18

cdr3_aa: CASSVTSGTANTEAFF
cdr3_nt: TGTGCCAGCAGCGTGACATCCGGGACAGCGAACACTGAAGCTTTCTTT
d_call: TRBD1
j_call: TRBJ1-1
v_call: TRBV5-5

cdr3_aa: CASSTHRELPGGYTF
cdr3_nt: TGTGCCAGCAGTACACACAGGGAACTCCCTGGGGGCTACACCTTC
d_call: .
j_call: TRBJ1-2
v_call: TRBV2

cdr3_aa: CASSLASPLHF
cdr3_nt: TGCGCCAGCAGCTTGGCGTCACCCCTCCACTTT
d_call: .
j_call: TRBJ1-6
v_call: TRBV5-1

cdr3_aa: CASSYTGGDGANVLTF
cdr3_nt: TGTGCCAGCAGTTATACAGGGGGGGATGGGGCCAACGTCCTGACTTTC
d_call: .
j_call: TRBJ2-6
v_call: TRBV25-1

cdr3_aa: CASSYSLPGNSYEQYF
cdr3_nt: TGTGCCAGCAGTTATTCGTTGCCGGGGAACTCCTACGAGCAGTACTTC
d_call: .
j_call: TRBJ2-7
v_call: TRBV6-5

cdr3_aa: CASRTSGGARGANVLTF
cdr3_nt: TGTGCCAGCAGGACTAGCGGGGGGGCACGGGGGGCCAACGTCCTGACTTTC
d_call: TRBD2
j_call: TRBJ2-6
v_call: TRBV2

cdr3_aa: CATGWGRRYEQYF
cdr3_nt: TGTGCCACCGGTTGGGGCAGAAGATACGAGCAGTACTTC
d_call: .
j_call: TRBJ2-7
v_call: TRBV11-3

cdr3_aa: CASSPGLLYEQYF
cdr3_nt: TGTGCCAGCTCACCCGGACTACTCTACGAGCAGTACTTC
d_call: .
j_call: TRBJ2-7
v_call: TRBV18

cdr3_aa: CASSISGTGANVLTF
cdr3_nt: TGTGCCAGTAGTATATCGGGGACTGGGGCCAACGTCCTGACTTTC
d_call: .
j_call: TRBJ2-6
v_call: TRBV19

cdr3_aa: CASSAAPGDSYEQYF
cdr3_nt: TGTGCCAGCAGCGCCGCCCCAGGGGACTCCTACGAGCAGTACTTC
d_call: .
j_call: TRBJ2-7
v_call: TRBV9

cdr3_aa: CASSLGWGRSAKNTEAFF
cdr3_nt: TGTGCCAGCAGCTTAGGTTGGGGGAGGTCGGCGAAGAACACTGAAGCTTTCTTT
d_call: .
j_call: TRBJ1-1
v_call: TRBV7-2

cdr3_aa: CASSPWTGKVPEAFF
cdr3_nt: TGTGCCAGCAGCCCGTGGACAGGGAAAGTTCCTGAAGCTTTCTTT
d_call: TRBD1
j_call: TRBJ1-1
v_call: TRBV9